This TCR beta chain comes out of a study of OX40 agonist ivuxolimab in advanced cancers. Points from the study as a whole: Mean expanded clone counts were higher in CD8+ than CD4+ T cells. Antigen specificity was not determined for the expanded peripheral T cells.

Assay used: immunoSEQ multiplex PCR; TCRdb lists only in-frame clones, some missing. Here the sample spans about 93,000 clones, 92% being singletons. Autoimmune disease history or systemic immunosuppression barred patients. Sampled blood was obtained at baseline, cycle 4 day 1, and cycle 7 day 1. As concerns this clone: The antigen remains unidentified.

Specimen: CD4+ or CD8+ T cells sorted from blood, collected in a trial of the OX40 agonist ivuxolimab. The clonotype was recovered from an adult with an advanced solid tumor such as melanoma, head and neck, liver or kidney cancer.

The CDR3 DNA reads TGTGCCTGGAGAGTCAGGGGTAAGACTGAAGCTTTCTTT. Protein sequence: CAWRVRGKTEAFF. The rearrangement links TRBV30 to TRBJ1-1; D possibly corresponds to TRBD1 (6 bases). V was trimmed by 3 bases and J by 5 bases, leaving 13 bases between them. The CDR3 has 13 amino acids. Germline V gene data show CDR1 as GTSNPN and CDR2 as SVGIG (reference sequence).